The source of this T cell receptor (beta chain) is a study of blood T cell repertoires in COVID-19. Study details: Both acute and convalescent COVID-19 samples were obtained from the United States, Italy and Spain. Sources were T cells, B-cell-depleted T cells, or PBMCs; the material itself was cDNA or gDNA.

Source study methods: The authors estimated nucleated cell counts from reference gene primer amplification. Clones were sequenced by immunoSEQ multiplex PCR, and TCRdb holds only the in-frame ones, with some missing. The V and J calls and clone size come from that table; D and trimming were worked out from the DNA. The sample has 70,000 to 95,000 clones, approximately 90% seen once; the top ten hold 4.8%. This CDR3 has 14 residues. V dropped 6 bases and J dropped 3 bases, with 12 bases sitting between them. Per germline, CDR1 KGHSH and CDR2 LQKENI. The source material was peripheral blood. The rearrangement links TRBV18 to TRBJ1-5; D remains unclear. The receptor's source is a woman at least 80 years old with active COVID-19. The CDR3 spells CASSPAASNQPQHF. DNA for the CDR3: TGTGCCAGCTCTCCCGCGGCATCCAATCAGCCCCAGCATTTT.